This T cell receptor beta chain comes out of a study of cytomegalovirus exposure and HLA in healthy donors. Study outcomes and limitations: In vitro work confirmed that a few CMV-associated chains recognize CMV antigens. Many donors shared some public TCRs, even though most TCR sequences were rare. An ancestry cluster, one associated with Asian ancestry, reportedly showed fewer N-insertions than the approximately 650-donor mean in a later analysis. Roughly even sequencing depth across donors was the assumption behind the presence/absence analyses.

Points on this clone: Its matching antigen is unknown.

The PCR had 60 Vbeta and 13 Jbeta primers. Profiled with immunoSEQ multiplex PCR; TCRdb holds only in-frame clones, not every one. The sample has about 94,000 clones, around three fifths seen once; the top ten hold under 5%. The V gene's germline CDR1 is SGDLS and CDR2 YYNGEE. V dropped 0 bases and J dropped 5 bases, with 14 bases sitting between them. The CDR3 is made up of 16 amino acids. The TCR comes from a man aged 25-40 years in good health and CMV-seronegative. J is TRBJ2-2 and V is TRBV9; D not certain. Sequenced: PBMCs. CDR3 region: CASSVVSGRGTGELFF. The CDR3 DNA reads as TGTGCCAGCAGCGTAGTGTCCGGTCGAGGTACCGGGGAGCTGTTTTTT.